The sequence of this T cell receptor beta chain was determined in a study of blood T cell repertoires in COVID-19. Between the trimmed V and J ends, which lost 1 base and 9 bases, there was a span of 7 bases. Germline values: CDR1 MNHEY, CDR2 SVGAGI. The CDR3 runs to 13 residues. In the source study's methods: The assay estimated nucleated cells by amplifying reference gene primers. The assay was immunoSEQ multiplex PCR, and TCRdb's table has in-frame clones only and misses some. Clone size and V and J calls were adopted from that table, with D and trimming inferred from the DNA. The sample has roughly 40,000 clones; about 70% are singletons.

Sequencing was done on a sample of peripheral blood. This TCR was recovered from an elderly man with acute or convalescent COVID-19. This chain links TRBV6-5 with TRBJ1-6; D remains ambiguous. The CDR3 protein is CASSYLNSSPLHF. The CDR3, as DNA: TGTGCCAGCAGTTACTTAAACAGTTCACCCCTCCACTTT.